These 28 T cell receptor beta chains were all obtained from the same sample, sequenced in a study of T cells in Graves' hyperthyroidism and ophthalmopathy (dated by TCRdb to between 2019 and 2020). The receptor library was made with multiplex PCR. The run used an Illumina HiSeq 2000. Amplification of TCR beta CDR3 regions was carried out from RNA transcripts. A first-round RT-PCR of the TCR CDR3 used the HTBI primer set with the Qiagen OneStep RT-PCR kit. The public sequencing data were trimmed at Q25 with fastp and processed into clonotypes with MiXCR by TCRdb, which kept only in-frame beta chains. A single entry per CDR3 protein holds the most common genes and DNA from its merged rows. Counted in this sample were around 400,000 distinct CDR3 sequences; approximately 25% of them appeared once. Around four fifths of the sample goes to the ten largest clones. The sequencing input was blood. The receptor source for this set is a middle-aged man with Graves' hyperthyroidism.

The CDR3, as DNA: TGTGCCAGCAGTTTAGGAGCGCAGGGCGCATATGGCTACACCTTC. It translates to CASSLGAQGAYGYTF. This sequence joins TRBV28 and TRBJ1-2, with D tentatively TRBD1 (5 bases). Trimming removed 2 bases from V and 5 bases from J, with 15 bases in between. Germline-derived CDR1 and CDR2 are MDHEN and SYDVKM. The CDR3 extends over 15 amino acids.

This clonotype was counted many times. This chain links TRBV6-1 with TRBJ2-1; 9 positions agree with TRBD1. The CDR3 contains 18 residues. Germline CDR1 is MNHNS and CDR2 is SASEGT. V was clipped by 7 bases and J by 3 bases; unmatched bases: 16. The CDR3 spells CASKGGQGSLADYNEQFF. CDR3 nucleotides: TGTGCCAGCAAAGGTGGACAGGGGAGTCTAGCGGACTACAATGAGCAGTTCTTC.

This clonotype was seen a handful of times. The chain joins TRBV3-1 to TRBJ1-2; D remains unclear. CDR3 length: 14 amino acids. The germline CDR1 and CDR2 sequences are LGHDT and YNNKEL (reference sequence). Trimming removed 3 bases at V and 4 bases at J, with 12 bases between. The CDR3 region has the DNA TGTGCCAGCAGCCATTTTGGGTCTGGCTATGGCTACACCTTC. Amino acids: CASSHFGSGYGYTF.

This clonotype was seen at least ten times. This rearrangement joins TRBV12-3 or TRBV12-4 to TRBJ2-1; D gene unclear. CDR3 length: 15 amino acids. With 2 bases removed from V and 2 bases from J, the gap between germline ends came to 10 bases. This CDR3 reads CASSLTRRTYNEQFF. CDR3 in DNA: TGTGCCAGCAGTTTAACAAGACGAACCTACAATGAGCAGTTCTTC.

This clonotype was counted between two and nine times. This chain connects TRBV3-1 to TRBJ2-7; 7 nucleotides agree with TRBD2. CDR1 is LGHDT, CDR2 YNNKEL, per germline (reference sequence). V trimming: 1 base; J trimming: 2 bases; junction bases outside the gene matches: 8. The CDR3 is 16 amino acids. The CDR3 spells CASSQGVAGLAYEQYF. The CDR3 DNA reads TGTGCCAGCAGCCAAGGAGTGGCAGGACTAGCCTACGAGCAGTACTTC.

V is TRBV12-3 or TRBV12-4 and J is TRBJ2-7, with D tentatively TRBD2 (6 bases). V lost 5 bases and J 6 bases, leaving 17 bases between the germline ends. This CDR3 has 14 residues. The CDR3 region has the DNA TGTGCCAGCAGTATACCTAGCGTGGTTGGCGAGCAGTACTTC. Its translation: CASSIPSVVGEQYF.

This clonotype was detected a few times. The V and J genes are TRBV5-1 and TRBJ1-1; 9 bases are a match to TRBD1. This CDR3 is 15 amino acids long. The germline gives CDR1 SGHRS, CDR2 YFSETQ. With 5 bases clipped from V and 0 bases from J, the junction kept 5 bases outside the gene matches. CDR3: CASRTGGGMNTEAFF. CDR3 nucleotides: TGCGCCAGCAGAACAGGGGGCGGCATGAACACTGAAGCTTTCTTT.

This chain links TRBV6-1 with TRBJ2-5; possible D gene TRBD2, 6 bases. Germline assignment: CDR1 MNHNS and CDR2 SASEGT. The CDR3 spans 18 residues. Trimming left V 6 bases short and J 6 bases short, with 29 bases between. The CDR3 region is CASSRDPSLARGPKTQYF. In DNA form, the CDR3 reads TGTGCCAGCAGCCGCGATCCTTCACTAGCAAGAGGGCCAAAGACCCAGTACTTC.

This clonotype is a singleton in its sample. The chain combines TRBV5-4 with TRBJ1-2; D uncertain. This CDR3 has 14 amino acids. The germline V gene has CDR1 SGHNT and CDR2 YYREEE (reference sequence). With 4 bases removed from V and 3 bases from J, the gap between germline ends came to 13 bases. The CDR3 bases are TGTGCCAGCAGCCTCCAGACGGAGCACTATGGCTACACCTTC. Translating gives CASSLQTEHYGYTF.

This clonotype showed up just a few times. The chain combines TRBV7-2 with TRBJ2-7, with TRBD2 matching 14 bases. CDR3 length equals 15 residues. The germline V gene encodes CDR1 SGHTA and CDR2 FQGNSA. V lost 5 bases to trimming and J lost 8 bases; unmatched junction nucleotides: 8. For the CDR3, the DNA is TGTGCCAGCAGCGGGGGGACTAGCGGGAGTATTAAGCAGTACTTC. Encoded protein: CASSGGTSGSIKQYF.

This clonotype was counted a few times. The chain employs TRBV12-3 or TRBV12-4 and TRBJ2-1; a weak D match, TRBD1 (6 bases). This CDR3 is built from 13 residues. The V end was cut by 3 bases, the J end by 8 bases, with 11 bases between. The CDR3 protein is CASSLGRQDEQFF. Here the CDR3 DNA reads TGTGCCAGCAGTTTGGGGCGACAGGATGAGCAGTTCTTC.

The rearrangement links TRBV27 to TRBJ2-3, with 14 bases matching TRBD2. This CDR3 has 16 amino acids. V was clipped by 5 bases and J by 6 bases; unmatched bases: 7. Per germline, CDR1 MNHEY and CDR2 SMNVEV (reference sequence). The CDR3 sequence is CASSPGTSGRMDTQYF. The CDR3 DNA is TGTGCCAGCAGTCCGGGGACTAGCGGGAGAATGGATACGCAGTATTTT.

The chain joins TRBV19 to TRBJ1-5; D call uncertain. The CDR3 contains 14 residues. V was trimmed by 5 bases and J by 0 bases, leaving 8 bases between them. CDR1 is LNHDA and CDR2 is SQIVND in the germline V gene (reference sequence). The CDR3 reads CASSAAFSNQPQHF. The CDR3 coding sequence is TGTGCCAGTAGTGCCGCGTTTAGCAATCAGCCCCAGCATTTT.

There are a few counts of this clonotype. J is TRBJ1-5 and V is TRBV7-8, with a possible D match to TRBD1 (5 bases). This CDR3 has 15 residues. Germline-derived CDR1 and CDR2 are SGHVS and FQNEAQ. Trimming cost V 4 bases and J 0 bases, with 10 bases left between them. The CDR3 reads CASSSGALSNQPQHF. As DNA, the CDR3 is TGTGCCAGCAGCTCTGGGGCGCTTAGCAATCAGCCCCAGCATTTT.

This clonotype was detected only a few times. The rearrangement links TRBV4-1 to TRBJ2-3, with 10 positions matching TRBD1. Germline CDR1 and CDR2: MGHRA and YSYEKL. Germline trimming cut 5 bases from V and 4 bases from J; bases unmatched to any gene: 6. This CDR3 has 15 residues. The CDR3 DNA follows: TGCGCCAGCAGCTTTCGACAGGGGGCCCCAGATACGCAGTATTTT. Translated: CASSFRQGAPDTQYF.

This clonotype was seen at least ten times. The chain couples TRBV3-1 to TRBJ1-1; D remains unclear. This CDR3 is built from 14 residues. Germline-derived CDR1 and CDR2 are LGHDT and YNNKEL (reference sequence). V was clipped by 1 base and J by 1 base, with 7 bases between them. CDR3 sequence (DNA): TGTGCCAGCAGCCAAGGAGGGTGGAACACTGAAGCTTTCTTT. Translated: CASSQGGWNTEAFF.

This clonotype appeared a few times. CDR3 loop: CASSHNTGANYGYTF. The CDR3 DNA follows: TGTGCCAGTAGTCATAACACAGGGGCTAACTATGGCTACACCTTC. The V gene is TRBV19, the J gene TRBJ1-2; the match to TRBD1 covers 7 bases. In germline, CDR1 is LNHDA, CDR2 SQIVND (reference sequence). V dropped 5 bases and J dropped 0; count of bases not matched to a gene: 6. The CDR3 spans 15 residues.

This clonotype appeared many times. The CDR3 nucleotides are TGTGCCAGTAGTACTTACCGGGACCGCTCGAACACTGAAGCTTTCTTT. It translates to CASSTYRDRSNTEAFF. The V and J genes are TRBV19 and TRBJ1-1; possibly TRBD1 for D (5 bases). The V gene lost 4 bases and the J gene lost 1 base, with 16 bases spanning the gap. Germline lookup yields CDR1 LNHDA and CDR2 SQIVND (reference sequence). The CDR3 has 16 amino acids. Full variable domain (remainder filled in from reference TRBV19 and TRBJ1-1): DGGITQSPKYLFRKEGQNVTLSCEQNLNHDAMYWYRQDPGQGLRLIYYSQIVNDFQKGDIAEGYSVSREKKESFPLTVTSAQKNPTAFYLCASSTYRDRSNTEAFFGQGTRLTVV.

The chain links TRBV5-1 to TRBJ2-1; D unclear. The V gene's germline CDR1 is SGHRS and CDR2 YFSETQ. V shed 4 bases and J shed 5 bases, with 10 bases lying between them. This CDR3 spans 13 amino acids. The CDR3 DNA is TGCGCCAGCAGCGGAAAACTCGACAATGAGCAGTTCTTC. It yields the protein CASSGKLDNEQFF.

About this clonotype: One end of the junction does not line up with germline, which may come from a read error. The genes are TRBV7-2 and TRBJ2-7; TRBD2 matches at 9 bases. Germline CDR1 reads SGHTA; CDR2 reads FQGNSA. The CDR3 is 15 residues long. The CDR3 DNA reads as TGTGCCAGCAGTTTAGGCGGGAGGGGGACCTACGAGCAGTACTTC. Translation: CASSLGGRGTYEQYF. Supplemented by reference TRBV7-2 and TRBJ2-7, the full variable domain reads GAGVSQSPSNKVTEKGKDVELRCDPISGHTALYWYRQSLGQGLEFLIYFQGNSAPDKSGLPSDRFSAERTGGSVSTLTIQRTQQEDSAVYLCASSLGGRGTYEQYFGPGTRLTVT.

The V call is TRBV27, the J call TRBJ2-2; 11 bases fit TRBD2. V lost 4 bases and J lost 0; bases outside the gene matches: 7. The CDR3 contains 18 residues. Germline CDR1 reads MNHEY; CDR2 reads SMNVEV (reference sequence). This chain's CDR3 is CASSSGLAGGPNTGELFF. CDR3 DNA sequence: TGTGCCAGCAGTTCAGGGCTAGCGGGAGGTCCGAACACCGGGGAGCTGTTTTTT.

The chain employs TRBV6-1 and TRBJ1-2; D not resolved. The V and J ends lost 3 bases and 8 bases respectively, with 7 bases between them. In germline, CDR1 is MNHNS, CDR2 SASEGT. The CDR3 runs to 11 residues. The CDR3 loop is CASSEGSGYTF. CDR3 in DNA: TGTGCCAGCAGTGAGGGGTCCGGCTACACCTTC.

This clonotype was seen a single time. The chain is built from TRBV6-1 and TRBJ2-6; no clear D. The CDR3 totals 17 residues. The V and J ends lost 3 bases and 4 bases respectively, with 16 bases between them. Germline V gene sequence: CDR1 MNHNS, CDR2 SASEGT. The CDR3 coding sequence is TGTGCCAGCAGTGAGTCGCGAGGAGTATCCGGGGCCAACGTCCTGACTTTC. This translates into CASSESRGVSGANVLTF.

V gene TRBV5-1 combines with J gene TRBJ2-3; D might be TRBD1 (6 bases). There are 14 residues in the CDR3. CDR1 and CDR2 (germline): SGHRS, YFSETQ. Trimming took off 5 bases at V and 3 bases at J, with 13 bases between the two ends. The CDR3 nucleotides are TGCGCCAGCAGGCTCCTGACAGGTACAGATACGCAGTATTTT. Amino acid sequence: CASRLLTGTDTQYF. Variable domain in full (rest from reference TRBV5-1 and TRBJ2-3): KAGVTQTPRYLIKTRGQQVTLSCSPISGHRSVSWYQQTPGQGLQFLFEYFSETQRNKGNFPGRFSGRQFSNSRSEMNVSTLELGDSALYLCASRLLTGTDTQYFGPGTRLTVL.

This clonotype was counted a few times. This chain uses TRBV14 with TRBJ2-3; 8 bases are shared with TRBD2. The CDR3 spans 16 residues. J lost 5 bases, V lost 0 bases, and 7 bases had no gene match. CDR1 and CDR2 from the germline V gene are SGHDN and FVKESK. The CDR3 nucleotides are TGTGCCAGCAGCCAAGATAGCGGGATCCGGAAAGATACGCAGTATTTT. Translated: CASSQDSGIRKDTQYF.

This clonotype was detected ten times or more. The chain joins TRBV2 to TRBJ2-1, with D uncertain. Deletions cut 6 bases from V and 4 bases from J, with 4 bases between. The CDR3 runs 11 residues. In germline, CDR1 is SNHLY, CDR2 FYNNEI. The CDR3, as DNA: TGTGCCAGCAGCGGGTACAATGAGCAGTTCTTC. Amino acid sequence: CASSGYNEQFF.

V and J are TRBV13 and TRBJ2-1, with TRBD2 matching over 12 bases. The CDR3 spans 13 residues. CDR1 and CDR2 from the germline V gene are PRHDT and FYEKMQ (reference sequence). The V gene end was trimmed by 5 bases and the J gene end by 15 bases; junction bases not matched to a gene: 8. DNA of the CDR3: TGTGCCAGCAGCCCCCGACTAGCGGGGGATAGGTTCTTC. This gives the protein CASSPRLAGDRFF.

V and J are TRBV29-1 and TRBJ2-3, with a tentative D call TRBD2 (6 bases). The germline V gene has CDR1 SQVTM and CDR2 ANQGSEA. This CDR3 is built from 12 residues. V was clipped by 6 bases and J by 5 bases, with 12 bases between them. As DNA, the CDR3 is TGCAGCGTCGCCCTAGCGATAGATACGCAGTATTTT. Its protein is CSVALAIDTQYF.